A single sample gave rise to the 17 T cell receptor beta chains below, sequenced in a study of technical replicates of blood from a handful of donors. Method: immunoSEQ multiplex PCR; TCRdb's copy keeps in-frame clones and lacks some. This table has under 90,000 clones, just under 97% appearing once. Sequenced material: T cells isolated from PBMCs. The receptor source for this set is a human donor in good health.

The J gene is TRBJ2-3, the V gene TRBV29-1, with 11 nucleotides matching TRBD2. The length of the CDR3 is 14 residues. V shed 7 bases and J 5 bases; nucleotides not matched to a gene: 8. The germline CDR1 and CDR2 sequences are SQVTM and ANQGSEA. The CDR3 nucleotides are TGCAGCGCCGATACTAGCGGGGGCAGAGATACGCAGTATTTT. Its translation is CSADTSGGRDTQYF.

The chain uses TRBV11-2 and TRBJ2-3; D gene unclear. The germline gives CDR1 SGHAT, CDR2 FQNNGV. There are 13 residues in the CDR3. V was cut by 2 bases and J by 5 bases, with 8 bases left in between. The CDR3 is CASSLLRLDTQYF. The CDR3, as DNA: TGTGCCAGCAGCTTACTCCGGTTAGATACGCAGTATTTT. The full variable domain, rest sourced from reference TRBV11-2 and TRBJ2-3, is EAGVAQSPRYKIIEKRQSVAFWCNPISGHATLYWYQQILGQGPKLLIQFQNNGVVDDSQLPKDRFSAERLKGVDSTLKIQPAKLEDSAVYLCASSLLRLDTQYFGPGTRLTVL.

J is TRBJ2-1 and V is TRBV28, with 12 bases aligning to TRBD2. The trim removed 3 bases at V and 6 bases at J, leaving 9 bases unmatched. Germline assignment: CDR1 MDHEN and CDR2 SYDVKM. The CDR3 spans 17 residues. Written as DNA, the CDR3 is TGTGCCAGCAGTTTTCCGCTAGCGGGAGGGTCTGGCAATGAGCAGTTCTTC. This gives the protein CASSFPLAGGSGNEQFF.

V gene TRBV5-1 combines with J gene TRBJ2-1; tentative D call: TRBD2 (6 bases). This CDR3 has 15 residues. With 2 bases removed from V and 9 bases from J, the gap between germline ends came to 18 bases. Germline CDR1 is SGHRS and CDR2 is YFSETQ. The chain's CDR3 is CASSLGTGTLLEQFF. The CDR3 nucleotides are TGCGCCAGCAGCTTAGGAACCGGGACTCTTCTTGAGCAGTTCTTC.

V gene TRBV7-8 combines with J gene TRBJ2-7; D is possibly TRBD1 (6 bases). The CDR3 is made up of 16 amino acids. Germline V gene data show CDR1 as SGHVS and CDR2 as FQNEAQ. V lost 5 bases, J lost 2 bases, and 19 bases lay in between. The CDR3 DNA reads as TGTGCCAGCAGCCAACCCACCACAGGGATGACCTACGAGCAGTACTTC. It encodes CASSQPTTGMTYEQYF.

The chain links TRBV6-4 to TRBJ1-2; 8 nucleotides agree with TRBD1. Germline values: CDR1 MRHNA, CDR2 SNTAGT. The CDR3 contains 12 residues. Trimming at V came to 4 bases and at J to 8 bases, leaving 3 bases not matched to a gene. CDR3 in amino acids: CASSGTGFGYTF. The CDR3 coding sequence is TGTGCCAGCAGTGGGACAGGGTTCGGCTACACCTTC.

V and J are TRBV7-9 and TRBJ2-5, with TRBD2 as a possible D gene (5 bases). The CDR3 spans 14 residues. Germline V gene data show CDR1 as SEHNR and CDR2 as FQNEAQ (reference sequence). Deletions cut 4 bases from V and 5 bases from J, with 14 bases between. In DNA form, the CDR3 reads TGTGCCAGCAGCTACCGCTTAGCGTGGGAGACCCAGTACTTC. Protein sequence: CASSYRLAWETQYF.

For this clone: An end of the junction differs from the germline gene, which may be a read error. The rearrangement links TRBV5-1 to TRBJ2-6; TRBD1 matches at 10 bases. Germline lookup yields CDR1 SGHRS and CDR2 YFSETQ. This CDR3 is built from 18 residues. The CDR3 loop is CASTPGTGAPSAANVLTF. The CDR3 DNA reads TGCGCCAGCACCCCGGGGACAGGGGCACCGTCTGCGGCCAACGTCCTGACTTTC.

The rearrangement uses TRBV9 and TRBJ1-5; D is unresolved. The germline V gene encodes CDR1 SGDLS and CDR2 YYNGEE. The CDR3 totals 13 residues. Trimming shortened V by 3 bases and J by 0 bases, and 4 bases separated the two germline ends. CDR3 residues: CASSGDSNQPQHF. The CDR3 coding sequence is TGTGCCAGCAGCGGAGATAGCAATCAGCCCCAGCATTTT.

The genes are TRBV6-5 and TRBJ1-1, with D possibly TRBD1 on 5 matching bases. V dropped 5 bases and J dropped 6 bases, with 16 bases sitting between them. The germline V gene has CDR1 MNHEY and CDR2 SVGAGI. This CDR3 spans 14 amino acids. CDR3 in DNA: TGTGCCAGCAGTCCCTACCGGATAGGGGCTGAAGCTTTCTTT. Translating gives CASSPYRIGAEAFF.

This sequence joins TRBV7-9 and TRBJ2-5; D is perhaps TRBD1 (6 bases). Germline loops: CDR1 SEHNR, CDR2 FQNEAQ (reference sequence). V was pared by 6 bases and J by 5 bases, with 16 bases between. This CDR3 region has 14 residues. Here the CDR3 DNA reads TGTGCCAGCAGACTGGGGCAGGGGTCCGAGACCCAGTACTTC. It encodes CASRLGQGSETQYF.

The DNA for the CDR3 is TGTGCCAGCAGCGAGAGGACAGGGGGTCTAGAGACCCAGTACTTC. Translation gives CASSERTGGLETQYF. The J gene is TRBJ2-5, the V gene TRBV9, with 10 bases identical to TRBD1. CDR3 length equals 15 residues. After removal of 3 bases from V and 4 bases from J, the junction contained 6 bases not matched to a gene. Germline V gene data show CDR1 as SGDLS and CDR2 as YYNGEE. The full variable domain, completed using reference TRBV9 and TRBJ2-5, is DSGVTQTPKHLITATGQRVTLRCSPRSGDLSVYWYQQSLDQGLQFLIQYYNGEERAKGNILERFSAQQFPDLHSELNLSSLELGDSALYFCASSERTGGLETQYFGPGTRLLVL.

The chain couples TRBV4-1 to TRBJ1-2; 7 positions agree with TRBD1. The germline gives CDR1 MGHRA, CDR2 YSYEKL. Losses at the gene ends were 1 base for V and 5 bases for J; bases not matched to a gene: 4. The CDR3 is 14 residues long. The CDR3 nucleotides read TGCGCCAGCAGCCAAGCACAGGGGACGTATGGCTACACCTTC. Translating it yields CASSQAQGTYGYTF.

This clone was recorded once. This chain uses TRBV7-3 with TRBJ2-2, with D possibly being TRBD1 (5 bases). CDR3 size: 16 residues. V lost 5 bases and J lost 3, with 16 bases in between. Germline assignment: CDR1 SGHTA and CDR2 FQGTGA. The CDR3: CASSPLSGLDTGELFF. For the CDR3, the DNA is TGTGCCAGCAGCCCATTATCAGGGTTGGACACCGGGGAGCTGTTTTTT.

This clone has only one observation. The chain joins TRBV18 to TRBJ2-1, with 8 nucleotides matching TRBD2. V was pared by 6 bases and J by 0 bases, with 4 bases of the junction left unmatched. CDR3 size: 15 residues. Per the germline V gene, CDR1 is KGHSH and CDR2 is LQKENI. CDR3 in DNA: TGTGCCAGCTCGATGAGCGGGAGCTCCTACAATGAGCAGTTCTTC. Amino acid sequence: CASSMSGSSYNEQFF.

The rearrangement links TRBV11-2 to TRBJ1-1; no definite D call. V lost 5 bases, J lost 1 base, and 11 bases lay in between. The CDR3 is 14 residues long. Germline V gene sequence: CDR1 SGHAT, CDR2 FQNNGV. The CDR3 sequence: CASSPISTNTEAFF. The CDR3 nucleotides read TGTGCCAGCAGCCCCATCTCTACGAACACTGAAGCTTTCTTT. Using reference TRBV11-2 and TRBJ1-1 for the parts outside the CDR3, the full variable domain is EAGVAQSPRYKIIEKRQSVAFWCNPISGHATLYWYQQILGQGPKLLIQFQNNGVVDDSQLPKDRFSAERLKGVDSTLKIQPAKLEDSAVYLCASSPISTNTEAFFGQGTRLTVV.

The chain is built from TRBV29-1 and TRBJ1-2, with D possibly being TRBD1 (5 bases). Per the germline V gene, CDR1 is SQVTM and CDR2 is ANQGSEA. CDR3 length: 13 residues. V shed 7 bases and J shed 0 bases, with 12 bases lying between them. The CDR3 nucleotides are TGCAGCGGGGGGGAATCAGCTAACTATGGCTACACCTTC. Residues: CSGGESANYGYTF.